The 24 T cell receptor beta chains reported below all come from one sample, sequenced in a study of shared clonotypes between healthy human individuals. Naive CD8 populations comprised CD45RO-negative cells positively selected for CCR7, excluding terminally differentiated effector memory CD45RA+ cells. Clones were sequenced by immunoSEQ multiplex PCR, and TCRdb holds only the in-frame ones, with some missing. The repertoire holds approximately 1.9 million clones, with 85% to 95% as singletons. The specimen sequenced was naive CD8+ T cells from PBMCs. The receptor set was obtained from a man in his late teens or twenties in good health. Some clones in this sample may be carry-over from other donors' samples.

The rearrangement links TRBV19 to TRBJ1-2; D not resolved. The CDR3 has 13 amino acids. Trimming left V 7 bases short and J 8 bases short, with 17 bases between. Germline assignment: CDR1 LNHDA and CDR2 SQIVND (reference sequence). The CDR3 nucleotides read TGTGCCAGTAAGATTCGGGGATTTAAGGGCTACACCTTC. It codes for CASKIRGFKGYTF.

This CDR3 is CASSPRTGVSTDTQYF. The CDR3 nucleotides read TGTGCCAGCAGCCCCCGGACAGGGGTGTCCACAGATACGCAGTATTTT. V usage is TRBV5-5 and J usage is TRBJ2-3, with 9 bases identical to TRBD1. The CDR3 length is 16 residues. V shed 4 bases and J 2 bases; nucleotides not matched to a gene: 8. Germline V gene sequence: CDR1 SGHKS, CDR2 YYEKEE (reference sequence).

The rearrangement uses TRBV27 and TRBJ2-3, with D possibly called TRBD1 or TRBD2 (5 bases each). Trimming removed 1 base at V and 4 bases at J, with 12 bases between. Germline assignment: CDR1 MNHEY and CDR2 SMNVEV (reference sequence). The CDR3 length is 15 residues. DNA of the CDR3: TGTGCCAGCAGTTTATGGGGCGGGCTCGCAGATACGCAGTATTTT. This sequence encodes CASSLWGGLADTQYF.

The gene calls are TRBV19 and TRBJ2-1, with 11 bases matching TRBD2. Germline CDR1 and CDR2: LNHDA and SQIVND (reference sequence). Losses at the gene ends were 6 bases for V and 3 bases for J; bases not matched to a gene: 7. The CDR3 consists of 16 residues. The CDR3 sequence is CASSPGTSGYYNEQFF. The CDR3 DNA follows: TGTGCCAGTAGCCCCGGGACTAGCGGCTACTACAATGAGCAGTTCTTC.

The chain has TRBV6-1 and TRBJ1-5, with D possibly matching TRBD1 (5 bases). Germline V gene lookup returns CDR1 MNHNS and CDR2 SASEGT. The CDR3 consists of 16 residues. V shed 1 base and J shed 3 bases, with 13 bases lying between them. The CDR3 coding sequence is TGTGCCAGCAGTGAAGGGGTCCAGGGATTCAATCAGCCCCAGCATTTT. This encodes CASSEGVQGFNQPQHF.

The chain is built from TRBV30 and TRBJ2-1; the D is unclear. Trimming pared 3 bases from V and 9 bases from J, leaving 9 bases between. Germline CDR1 is GTSNPN and CDR2 is SVGIG (reference sequence). The CDR3 extends over 11 amino acids. The CDR3 is CAWSISSEQFF. The CDR3 DNA reads as TGTGCCTGGAGCATCTCGAGTGAGCAGTTCTTC.

The chain has TRBV11-1 and TRBJ2-5; tentatively, D is TRBD1 (8 bases). Germline-derived CDR1 and CDR2 are SGHAT and FQDESV (reference sequence). This CDR3 has 15 residues. V shed 6 bases and J shed 3 bases, with 17 bases lying between them. The chain's CDR3 is CASSQGQGGKETQYF. CDR3 nucleotides: TGTGCCAGCAGTCAAGGACAGGGAGGGAAAGAGACCCAGTACTTC. The variable domain in full, completed from reference TRBV11-1 and TRBJ2-5, reads EAEVAQSPRYKITEKSQAVAFWCDPISGHATLYWYRQILGQGPELLVQFQDESVVDDSQLPKDRFSAERLKGVDSTLKIQPAELGDSAMYLCASSQGQGGKETQYFGPGTRLLVL.

V is TRBV5-1 and J is TRBJ1-5; 8 bases line up with TRBD1. V lost 8 bases, J lost 7 bases, and 5 bases stayed unmatched. From germline, CDR1 is SGHRS and CDR2 YFSETQ. This CDR3 spans 12 amino acids. The DNA of the CDR3 is TGCGCCAGAGGGACAGGATGGCAGCCCCAGCATTTT. This codes for CARGTGWQPQHF.

This clone was found a few times. The V gene is TRBV19, the J gene TRBJ1-5; 7 bases agree with TRBD1. The CDR3 spans 13 residues. V gave up 8 bases and J gave up 5 bases; unmatched junction bases: 6. CDR1 and CDR2 (germline): LNHDA, SQIVND (reference sequence). This CDR3 reads CASDEGGYQPQHF. Written as DNA, the CDR3 is TGTGCCAGTGATGAAGGGGGCTATCAGCCCCAGCATTTT. The variable domain in full, completed from reference TRBV19 and TRBJ1-5, reads DGGITQSPKYLFRKEGQNVTLSCEQNLNHDAMYWYRQDPGQGLRLIYYSQIVNDFQKGDIAEGYSVSREKKESFPLTVTSAQKNPTAFYLCASDEGGYQPQHFGDGTRLSIL.

The chain uses TRBV6-5 and TRBJ2-3; the D gene could be TRBD1 or TRBD2 (6 bases each). The CDR3 spans 14 residues. V lost 1 base, J lost 4 bases, and 9 bases lay in between. Germline V lookup: CDR1 MNHEY, CDR2 SVGAGI. The CDR3 coding sequence is TGTGCCAGCAGTTACTTCGGGGGCCCAGATACGCAGTATTTT. Translation gives CASSYFGGPDTQYF.

This rearrangement joins TRBV12-5 to TRBJ2-7; no clear D gene. CDR1 is LGHNT, CDR2 FRNRAP, per germline. The V gene lost 1 base and the J gene lost 2 bases, with 6 bases spanning the gap. This CDR3 is 13 amino acids long. The CDR3 here is CASGLDQAYEQYF. CDR3 in DNA: TGTGCTAGTGGTTTGGATCAGGCCTACGAGCAGTACTTC.

Points on this clone: Within the sample, other DNA sequences also encode this same CDR3. The gene calls are TRBV6-5 and TRBJ2-7; D possibly corresponds to TRBD2 (5 bases). Looked up from germline, CDR1 is MNHEY and CDR2 is SVGAGI. The germline V and J ends were trimmed by 0 bases and 2 bases, with 5 bases remaining between them. CDR3 length equals 13 residues. The CDR3 reads CASSYSRAYEQYF. In nucleotides, the CDR3 is TGTGCCAGCAGTTACTCGAGGGCCTACGAGCAGTACTTC.

Only a few counts were recorded for this clone. This specimen includes other DNA sequences encoding the same CDR3. The chain couples TRBV5-6 to TRBJ1-2; D may be TRBD1 (5 bases). The ends were cut back, 0 bases at V and 4 bases at J, with 7 bases in the middle. CDR3 size: 13 residues. Germline V gene sequence: CDR1 SGHDT, CDR2 YYEEEE. The CDR3 region has the DNA TGTGCCAGCAGCTTGGGGGGCGGCTATGGCTACACCTTC. This gives the protein CASSLGGGYGYTF.

The genes are TRBV7-6 and TRBJ1-2, with 9 bases aligning to TRBD1. Per germline, CDR1 SGHVS and CDR2 FNYEAQ. The junction had 7 bases not matched to a gene; V was cut back by 5 bases and J by 6 bases. CDR3 length: 14 amino acids. For the CDR3, the DNA is TGTGCCAGCAGCCCCGGGACAGGGTGGGATGGCTACACCTTC. This encodes CASSPGTGWDGYTF.

About this clone itself: Other DNA sequences from this sample encode an identical CDR3 as well. CDR3: CASSVVSGRTGELFF. The CDR3 DNA reads as TGTGCCAGCAGCGTAGTTTCAGGGAGGACCGGGGAGCTGTTTTTT. This chain connects TRBV9 to TRBJ2-2, with D possibly being TRBD2 (6 bases). Germline V CDR1 and CDR2: SGDLS, YYNGEE. V lost 0 bases and J 5 bases, leaving 11 bases between the germline ends. The CDR3 spans 15 residues.

The chain combines TRBV7-2 with TRBJ2-7; D gene uncertain. Trimming cost V 3 bases and J 5 bases, with 11 bases left between them. Germline V gene lookup returns CDR1 SGHTA and CDR2 FQGNSA. This CDR3 comprises 13 residues. CDR3 coding DNA: TGTGCCAGCAGCTTTTCCATTAGGCACGAGCAGTACTTC. Translation: CASSFSIRHEQYF. Based on the CDR3 plus reference TRBV7-2 and TRBJ2-7, the full variable domain is GAGVSQSPSNKVTEKGKDVELRCDPISGHTALYWYRQSLGQGLEFLIYFQGNSAPDKSGLPSDRFSAERTGGSVSTLTIQRTQQEDSAVYLCASSFSIRHEQYFGPGTRLTVT.

This clone appeared once. This chain connects TRBV9 to TRBJ2-5; D may correspond to TRBD1 or TRBD2 (5 bases each). From germline, CDR1 is SGDLS and CDR2 YYNGEE. The CDR3 consists of 14 residues. Trimming took off 3 bases at V and 0 bases at J, with 9 bases between the two ends. The CDR3 nucleotides are TGTGCCAGCAGCGGACGAGGGGACCAAGAGACCCAGTACTTC. Its protein is CASSGRGDQETQYF.

This chain joins TRBV5-6 and TRBJ2-1; 9 bases match TRBD1. J lost 2 bases, V lost 2 bases, and 5 bases had no gene match. Per germline, CDR1 SGHDT and CDR2 YYEEEE. CDR3 length: 16 amino acids. For the CDR3, the DNA is TGTGCCAGCAGCTTTCTCGGGACAGGGCCCTACAATGAGCAGTTCTTC. It specifies CASSFLGTGPYNEQFF.

Points on this clone: This same CDR3 is encoded by further DNA sequences in the sample. CDR3 amino acids: CASSFGAEQFF. In DNA form, the CDR3 reads TGTGCCAGCAGTTTCGGGGCAGAGCAGTTCTTC. The chain has TRBV27 and TRBJ2-1; the D call may be TRBD1 or TRBD2 (5 bases each). The V and J ends lost 3 bases and 10 bases respectively, with 7 bases between them. Per the germline V gene, CDR1 is MNHEY and CDR2 is SMNVEV (reference sequence). This CDR3 region has 11 residues.

The gene calls are TRBV4-1 and TRBJ2-1; D remains ambiguous. Trimming pared 4 bases from V and 7 bases from J, leaving 8 bases between. The CDR3 is 12 amino acids. Germline V lookup: CDR1 MGHRA, CDR2 YSYEKL. The CDR3 DNA sequence: TGCGCCAGCAGCCTCGGGCTAAATGAGCAGTTCTTC. This sequence encodes CASSLGLNEQFF.

This clone showed up just once. The chain has TRBV19 and TRBJ1-5; D uncertain. Germline V gene sequence: CDR1 LNHDA, CDR2 SQIVND (reference sequence). The V gene lost 10 bases and the J gene lost 0 bases, with 16 bases spanning the gap. This CDR3 has 15 amino acids. In DNA, the CDR3 is TGTGCCACCCAGAGCAATAGTTATAGCAATCAGCCCCAGCATTTT. Amino acids: CATQSNSYSNQPQHF.

The rearrangement links TRBV7-2 to TRBJ2-1; D is perhaps TRBD1 or TRBD2 (5 bases each). This CDR3 has 13 residues. Trimming took off 2 bases at V and 8 bases at J, with 10 bases between the two ends. The germline V gene has CDR1 SGHTA and CDR2 FQGNSA. The CDR3 region is CASSLPTGHEQFF. The CDR3 DNA reads TGTGCCAGCAGCTTACCGACGGGACATGAGCAGTTCTTC.

This clone was counted a few times. The genes are TRBV29-1 and TRBJ1-2; D not resolved. Germline CDR1 is SQVTM and CDR2 is ANQGSEA. The germline V and J ends were trimmed by 6 bases and 7 bases, with 9 bases remaining between them. This CDR3 region has 10 residues. The CDR3 reads CSVLKGGYTF. The CDR3 DNA reads as TGCAGCGTCCTCAAGGGTGGCTACACCTTC.

The J gene is TRBJ2-7, the V gene TRBV18, with a possible D match to TRBD2 (5 bases). Looked up from germline, CDR1 is KGHSH and CDR2 is LQKENI. The CDR3 is 16 amino acids. Trimming removed 2 bases from V and 3 bases from J, with 17 bases in between. The CDR3 DNA reads as TGTGCCAGCTCACCATATGTGGGCCTGGGAGACTACGAGCAGTACTTC. This codes for CASSPYVGLGDYEQYF.